There are many counts of the clone carrying this T cell receptor (beta chain). Its cognate antigen is unknown. Indicated time point: sample taken at primary tumor resection. Material for sequencing was whole RNA from tumor, nontumor lung or frozen PBMC, left unsorted. The germline V and J ends were trimmed by 3 bases and 4 bases, with 17 bases remaining between them. This CDR3 region has 15 residues. Per germline, CDR1 DFQATT and CDR2 SNEGSKA (reference sequence). This sample stems from a study of spatial heterogeneity in lung cancer. Study at large: For the average unique TCR and UMI combination, more than 8.5 occurrences appeared in raw reads.

TCRdb reprocessed the 5' RACE reads via MiXCR and lists one record per CDR3 protein. The sample lists about 25,000 distinct CDR3 sequences; about 7.6% were seen once. Overall study results and limits: In blood, ubiquitous expanded tumor TCRs appeared more at resection than follow-up.

Material: PBMCs, obtained at surgery. This sequence was found in a male donor with early-stage non-small cell lung cancer. The gene calls are TRBV20-1 and TRBJ2-3, with D perhaps being TRBD1 or TRBD2 (5 bases each). The CDR3 region has the DNA TGCAGTGCTAGGCGTACATGGGGGAGCGCAGATACGCAGTATTTT. It specifies CSARRTWGSADTQYF.